These 27 T cell receptor beta chains were sequenced from one sample in a study of blood T cell repertoires in COVID-19 (TCRdb year 2020). Receptor amplification or capture employed the immunoSEQ multiplex PCR assay. TCRdb provides this immuneACCESS table in a form limited to in-frame rearrangements. Some clones are lacking; in checked studies, under half of them reflect an unresolved V gene, and why the rest are absent is not known. This sample has 140,000 to 150,000 clones in its table, and over 70% of those were observed once. The leading ten clones occupy around 3.4% of the sample. The material sequenced was peripheral blood. Receptor source: a man aged 65 to 79 who had recovered from COVID-19.

The rearrangement links TRBV9 to TRBJ1-3; no firm D call. The CDR3 spans 15 residues. Trimming cost V 4 bases and J 1 base, with 12 bases left between them. CDR1 is SGDLS, CDR2 YYNGEE, per germline. The CDR3 spells CASSPFGVSGNTIYF. The CDR3 nucleotides are TGTGCCAGCAGCCCCTTCGGAGTTTCTGGAAACACCATATATTTT.

A few counts support this clone. The genes are TRBV12-5 and TRBJ2-7; TRBD1 aligns across 11 bases. The CDR3 spans 15 residues. Trimming took 7 bases from V and 3 from J; bases not matched to a gene: 8. CDR1 is LGHNT and CDR2 is FRNRAP in the germline V gene. CDR3 sequence reads: CASAGGQGVGYEQYF. CDR3 sequence (DNA): TGTGCTAGTGCCGGGGGACAGGGGGTTGGCTACGAGCAGTACTTC.

The chain has TRBV6-5 and TRBJ2-1; unclear D gene. Trimming removed 2 bases from V and 6 bases from J, with 14 bases in between. CDR1 MNHEY and CDR2 SVGAGI come from the germline V gene. This CDR3 has 15 amino acids. The CDR3, as DNA: TGTGCCAGCAGTTACCTGGCGGAGATCTCCAATGAGCAGTTCTTC. Protein product: CASSYLAEISNEQFF.

The chain uses TRBV7-9 and TRBJ2-2; TRBD2 aligns across 7 bases. Germline V gene lookup returns CDR1 SEHNR and CDR2 FQNEAQ (reference sequence). V dropped 5 bases and J dropped 6; count of bases not matched to a gene: 12. The CDR3 contains 16 residues. This CDR3 is CASSSRRAGVSGELFF. DNA of the CDR3: TGTGCCAGCAGCAGCCGGCGGGCGGGGGTTTCCGGGGAGCTGTTTTTT.

This chain uses TRBV28 with TRBJ2-1; D may be TRBD2 (5 bases). The CDR3 has 15 amino acids. V was cut by 6 bases and J by 4 bases, with 16 bases left in between. Germline-derived CDR1 and CDR2 are MDHEN and SYDVKM. CDR3 residues: CASSLTNSGYNEQFF. In DNA, the CDR3 is TGTGCCAGCAGCCTGACGAACTCGGGGTACAATGAGCAGTTCTTC.

This chain joins TRBV5-1 and TRBJ2-5; D may be TRBD2 (6 bases). Germline CDR1 SGHRS, CDR2 YFSETQ. V shed 3 bases and J shed 4 bases, with 19 bases lying between them. The CDR3 totals 16 residues. The CDR3 spells CASSSGTHTQGETQYF. The CDR3 DNA reads TGCGCCAGCAGCTCCGGGACTCACACCCAGGGAGAGACCCAGTACTTC.

The rearrangement links TRBV12-3 or TRBV12-4 to TRBJ1-1; D is uncertain. This CDR3 contains 13 residues. With 5 bases removed from V and 0 bases from J, the gap between germline ends came to 7 bases. The CDR3: CASSTNMNTEAFF. The DNA of the CDR3 is TGTGCCAGCAGTACCAACATGAACACTGAAGCTTTCTTT.

The chain uses TRBV12-5 and TRBJ2-5; 11 positions agree with TRBD1. The ends lost 6 bases at V and 0 bases at J; junction bases unmatched: 3. The CDR3 length is 15 residues. CDR1 and CDR2 (germline): LGHNT, FRNRAP. The CDR3 DNA follows: TGTGCTAGTGGGCGGACAGGGGGCTACCAAGAGACCCAGTACTTC. Its translation: CASGRTGGYQETQYF.

This clone appeared once. The chain recombines TRBV7-9 with TRBJ2-1, with D tentatively TRBD1 (6 bases). This CDR3 has 15 amino acids. The germline V gene encodes CDR1 SEHNR and CDR2 FQNEAQ (reference sequence). Trimming stripped 0 bases from V and 7 bases from J, with 13 bases between. This CDR3 reads CASSLAQGRSNEQFF. As DNA, the CDR3 is TGTGCCAGCAGCTTAGCACAGGGAAGGTCAAATGAGCAGTTCTTC.

The chain links TRBV19 to TRBJ2-1, with TRBD2 matching 9 bases. The CDR3 is 17 residues long. CDR1 and CDR2 from the germline V gene are LNHDA and SQIVND (reference sequence). V shed 0 bases and J 2 bases; nucleotides not matched to a gene: 5. The CDR3 DNA reads as TGTGCCAGTAGTATAGATCGGCTAGCGGGAACCTACAATGAGCAGTTCTTC. This gives the protein CASSIDRLAGTYNEQFF.

This CDR3 is CASSLDLGTSVYEQYF. The CDR3 bases are TGTGCCAGCAGCTTGGACCTAGGGACTTCTGTCTACGAGCAGTACTTC. This rearrangement joins TRBV5-4 to TRBJ2-7, with D possibly TRBD2 on 6 matching bases. Trimming took off 0 bases at V and 3 bases at J, with 16 bases between the two ends. This CDR3 contains 16 residues. Looked up from germline, CDR1 is SGHNT and CDR2 is YYREEE (reference sequence).

Here the CDR3 DNA reads TGTGCCAGCAGTCAGACCCGCGGGGACAATCAGCCCCAGCATTTT. Amino acid sequence: CASSQTRGDNQPQHF. The V call is TRBV3-1 (or the pseudogene TRBV3-2), the J call TRBJ1-5; D not resolved. The CDR3 consists of 15 residues. Germline lookup yields CDR1 LGHDT and CDR2 YNNKEL (reference sequence). V gave up 6 bases and J gave up 3 bases, with 15 bases separating them.

The V call is TRBV11-3, the J call TRBJ2-7, with D perhaps matching TRBD1 (5 bases). The CDR3 covers 13 residues. Germline loops: CDR1 SGHNT, CDR2 YENEEA. V lost 5 bases and J 0 bases, leaving 8 bases between the germline ends. The CDR3 loop reads CASSRGTSYEQYF. The CDR3 DNA is TGTGCCAGCAGCAGGGGCACCTCCTACGAGCAGTACTTC. The full variable domain, rest sourced from reference TRBV11-3 and TRBJ2-7, is EAGVVQSPRYKIIEKKQPVAFWCNPISGHNTLYWYLQNLGQGPELLIRYENEEAVDDSQLPKDRFSAERLKGVDSTLKIQPAELGDSAVYLCASSRGTSYEQYFGPGTRLTVT.

This clone was found a few times. This chain connects TRBV15 to TRBJ2-5, with D possibly being TRBD2 (5 bases). The CDR3 contains 14 residues. Germline lookup yields CDR1 LNHNV and CDR2 YYDKDF (reference sequence). Deletions cut 0 bases from V and 4 bases from J, with 9 bases between. CDR3 bases: TGTGCCACCAGCAGAGAGAGGGCCGGAGAGACCCAGTACTTC. Translating it yields CATSRERAGETQYF.

V and J are TRBV24-1 and TRBJ2-3, with TRBD1 matching 7 bases. Trimming removed 3 bases from V and 2 bases from J; junction bases left unmatched: 7. The germline gives CDR1 KGHDR, CDR2 SFDVKD. The CDR3 length is 16 residues. The chain's CDR3 is CATSDTGTADTDTQYF. The CDR3 DNA sequence: TGTGCCACCAGTGATACCGGGACAGCCGACACAGATACGCAGTATTTT.

V usage is TRBV4-1 and J usage is TRBJ2-1; 7 bases line up with TRBD2. The V gene's germline CDR1 is MGHRA and CDR2 YSYEKL. This CDR3 spans 18 amino acids. The J segment lost 3 bases and the V segment lost 1 base, leaving 12 bases of the junction unmatched. CDR3 DNA: TGCGCCAGCAGCCAAGTCCCGGACGGTGCTAGCGGCTACAATGAGCAGTTCTTC. This sequence encodes CASSQVPDGASGYNEQFF.

In nucleotides, the CDR3 is TGCAGCGCCATCACAGGGGGAACTAACTATGGCTACACCTTC. Its translation is CSAITGGTNYGYTF. This chain uses TRBV29-1 with TRBJ1-2; 8 bases line up with TRBD1. This CDR3 has 14 residues. Germline V gene data show CDR1 as SQVTM and CDR2 as ANQGSEA. After removal of 7 bases from V and 0 bases from J, the junction contained 7 bases not matched to a gene. The variable domain in full, with the rest retrieved from reference TRBV29-1 and TRBJ1-2, is SAVISQKPSRDICQRGTSLTIQCQVDSQVTMMFWYRQQPGQSLTLIATANQGSEATYESGFVIDKFPISRPNLTFSTLTVSNMSPEDSSIYLCSAITGGTNYGYTFGSGTRLTVV.

The CDR3 DNA reads TGTGCCAGCAGCGTAGTAGGGGCCATGGGTGAGCAGTTCTTC. Protein product: CASSVVGAMGEQFF. This sequence joins TRBV7-6 and TRBJ2-1; D may be TRBD1 (5 bases). This CDR3 has 14 amino acids. V shed 5 bases and J shed 9 bases, with 17 bases lying between them. In germline, CDR1 is SGHVS, CDR2 FNYEAQ.

The V and J genes are TRBV5-1 and TRBJ1-3; TRBD1 is a possible D gene (5 bases). The CDR3 loop spans 14 amino acids. Trimming took 4 bases from V and 2 from J, leaving 10 bases between them. The germline V gene encodes CDR1 SGHRS and CDR2 YFSETQ. The CDR3 coding sequence is TGCGCCAGCAGCCCGGGGGGGGCTGGAAACACCATATATTTT. Encoded protein: CASSPGGAGNTIYF.

J is TRBJ2-7 and V is TRBV11-2; TRBD1 agrees at 7 bases. The CDR3 runs to 14 residues. The V and J ends lost 5 bases and 4 bases, in that order; junction bases with no gene match: 8. The germline gives CDR1 SGHAT, CDR2 FQNNGV. The CDR3 protein is CASSKPGQTYEQYF. Written as DNA, the CDR3 is TGTGCCAGCAGCAAACCGGGACAGACGTACGAGCAGTACTTC.

The V call is TRBV4-3, the J call TRBJ2-3; 7 bases align to TRBD2. V lost 1 base, J lost 6 bases, and 7 bases stayed unmatched. The CDR3 sequence is 15 residues long. Germline CDR1 reads LGHNA; CDR2 reads YSLEER. CDR3 sequence: CASSQGPWGGDTQYF. The CDR3, as DNA: TGCGCCAGCAGCCAAGGCCCGTGGGGGGGGGATACGCAGTATTTT.

The chain carries TRBV20-1 and TRBJ2-7; D is possibly TRBD1 (5 bases). The CDR3 spans 11 residues. CDR1 is DFQATT, CDR2 SNEGSKA, per germline (reference sequence). Trimming shortened V by 5 bases and J by 6 bases, and 11 bases separated the two germline ends. CDR3 sequence: CSARQFAEQYF. CDR3 nucleotide sequence: TGCAGTGCTCGACAGTTTGCCGAGCAGTACTTC.

The chain is built from TRBV19 and TRBJ2-1; possibly TRBD2 for D (5 bases). Per germline, CDR1 LNHDA and CDR2 SQIVND (reference sequence). V gave up 3 bases and J gave up 6 bases, with 9 bases separating them. The CDR3 extends over 13 amino acids. The CDR3 spells CASSIEGLNEQFF. The CDR3 bases are TGTGCCAGTAGTATTGAGGGCCTCAATGAGCAGTTCTTC.

The chain employs TRBV3-1 (or the pseudogene TRBV3-2) and TRBJ2-7, with D perhaps matching TRBD2 (5 bases). The V end was cut by 0 bases, the J end by 4 bases, with 10 bases between. The CDR3 runs 14 residues. CDR1 is LGHDT and CDR2 is YNNKEL in the germline V gene (reference sequence). CDR3 region: CASSQEARRYEQYF. The CDR3 nucleotides are TGTGCCAGCAGCCAAGAAGCTAGGAGGTACGAGCAGTACTTC.

The rearrangement joins TRBV29-1 to TRBJ1-5; D is perhaps TRBD1 (5 bases). This CDR3 is 15 amino acids long. V shed 4 bases and J shed 1 base, with 14 bases lying between them. Germline assignment: CDR1 SQVTM and CDR2 ANQGSEA. CDR3 sequence: CSVGEGSGSNQPQHF. The CDR3 DNA reads TGCAGCGTTGGGGAGGGGAGTGGCAGCAATCAGCCCCAGCATTTT.

This sequence joins TRBV27 and TRBJ2-7, with 8 bases matching TRBD1. This CDR3 is 15 amino acids long. V lost 0 bases to trimming and J lost 7 bases; unmatched junction nucleotides: 8. In germline, CDR1 is MNHEY, CDR2 SMNVEV (reference sequence). Written as DNA, the CDR3 is TGTGCCAGCAGTTTATCGGTGGACAGGGTCGAAGAGCAGTACTTC. Translating it yields CASSLSVDRVEEQYF.

This clone has only a few counts. The chain uses TRBV11-2 and TRBJ2-2; 7 nucleotides line up with TRBD2. The V gene end was trimmed by 0 bases and the J gene end by 5 bases; junction bases not matched to a gene: 12. This CDR3 has 18 amino acids. Germline V CDR1 and CDR2: SGHAT, FQNNGV. The CDR3 region has the DNA TGTGCCAGCAGCTTAGAAGGTAGCGGGCGCGGACGGACCGGGGAGCTGTTTTTT. It yields the protein CASSLEGSGRGRTGELFF.